These 25 T cell receptor beta chains came from one sample sequenced in a study of T cell responses to AZD1222 COVID-19 vaccine. Only in-frame clones appear in the TCRdb table, and some are missing; sequencing was by immunoSEQ multiplex PCR. The table records fewer than 150,000 clones, over 85% of them present only once. Specimen: peripheral blood, collected on day 0 of AZD1222 vaccination. The source of these receptors is an adult in good health.

This clone came up once. The chain employs TRBV5-1 and TRBJ1-6; perhaps TRBD1 as D (5 bases). This CDR3 contains 20 residues. Trimming stripped 0 bases from V and 0 bases from J, with 19 bases between. The germline V gene encodes CDR1 SGHRS and CDR2 YFSETQ. CDR3 sequence: CASSLGFRGTESSYNSPLHF. DNA of the CDR3: TGCGCCAGCAGCTTGGGATTTCGTGGGACGGAGAGCTCCTATAATTCACCCCTCCACTTT.

The rearrangement joins TRBV19 to TRBJ2-3; D may match TRBD1 or TRBD2 (6 bases each). This CDR3 is built from 17 residues. Germline CDR1 is LNHDA and CDR2 is SQIVND (reference sequence). The V gene lost 7 bases and the J gene lost 0 bases, with 20 bases spanning the gap. The DNA for the CDR3 is TGTGCCAGTATCTGGGGGGACAAACAGAGGAGCACAGATACGCAGTATTTT. This sequence encodes CASIWGDKQRSTDTQYF.

The gene calls are TRBV7-6 and TRBJ1-1; D remains unclear. Between the trimmed V and J ends, which lost 5 bases and 3 bases, there was a span of 10 bases. Germline CDR1 is SGHVS and CDR2 is FNYEAQ. There are 13 residues in the CDR3. In DNA form, the CDR3 reads TGTGCCAGCAGCCCCGGGGTGGACACTGAAGCTTTCTTT. Translated: CASSPGVDTEAFF. The whole variable domain, remainder taken from reference TRBV7-6 and TRBJ1-1, is GAGVSQSPRYKVTKRGQDVALRCDPISGHVSLYWYRQALGQGPEFLTYFNYEAQQDKSGLPNDRFSAERPEGSISTLTIQRTEQRDSAMYRCASSPGVDTEAFFGQGTRLTVV.

The chain has TRBV27 and TRBJ1-4; 7 bases are a match to TRBD1. The CDR3 consists of 13 residues. Germline lookup yields CDR1 MNHEY and CDR2 SMNVEV (reference sequence). The V segment lost 4 bases and the J segment 6 bases; nucleotides outside the gene matches: 2. This CDR3 is CASSSGQDEKLFF. DNA for the CDR3: TGTGCCAGCAGTTCCGGACAGGATGAAAAACTGTTTTTT.

The V gene is TRBV7-9, the J gene TRBJ1-2, with TRBD1 identical over 9 bases. Unmatched junction bases numbered 2, after V lost 5 bases and J lost 4 bases. The CDR3 runs 13 residues. Germline V gene lookup returns CDR1 SEHNR and CDR2 FQNEAQ (reference sequence). CDR3 bases: TGTGCCAGCAGCGGACAGGGGCTCTATGGCTACACCTTC. Translated, it gives CASSGQGLYGYTF.

The V call is TRBV19, the J call TRBJ2-2; D may be TRBD1 or TRBD2 (5 bases each). Germline assignment: CDR1 LNHDA and CDR2 SQIVND (reference sequence). This CDR3 comprises 14 residues. V was shortened by 1 base and J by 4 bases, with 7 bases between the two germline ends. CDR3 nucleotide sequence: TGTGCCAGTAGTATAGCCGGGGCCACCGGGGAGCTGTTTTTT. Protein sequence: CASSIAGATGELFF.

V gene TRBV19 combines with J gene TRBJ1-5; possible D gene TRBD1, 5 bases. In germline, CDR1 is LNHDA, CDR2 SQIVND (reference sequence). Trimming pared 6 bases from V and 5 bases from J, leaving 14 bases between. The CDR3 runs to 14 residues. The CDR3 spells CASSRTGTHQPQHF. The CDR3 DNA reads as TGTGCCAGTAGCCGTACCGGGACCCATCAGCCCCAGCATTTT.

CDR3 nucleotides: TGTGCCAGCACAGGGGCGAACACCGGGGAGCTGTTTTTT. Translated: CASTGANTGELFF. This chain links TRBV6-5 with TRBJ2-2, with TRBD1 as a possible D gene (6 bases). Trimming took off 7 bases at V and 0 bases at J, with 6 bases between the two ends. Germline V lookup: CDR1 MNHEY, CDR2 SVGAGI. The CDR3 contains 13 residues.

This clone was seen once. The J gene is TRBJ1-1, the V gene TRBV5-5; D unclear. This CDR3 contains 15 residues. The germline V and J ends were trimmed by 0 bases and 1 base, with 10 bases remaining between them. Germline V gives CDR1 SGHKS, CDR2 YYEKEE (reference sequence). The chain's CDR3 is CASSLEVTRNTEAFF. CDR3 coding DNA: TGTGCCAGCAGCTTGGAGGTGACTAGGAACACTGAAGCTTTCTTT.

The CDR3 loop reads CASSFRQGGLGYTF. The CDR3 region has the DNA TGTGCCAGCAGCTTCCGACAGGGAGGTCTTGGCTACACCTTC. This chain connects TRBV3-1 (or the pseudogene TRBV3-2) to TRBJ1-2; 7 nucleotides align to TRBD1. V gave up 5 bases and J gave up 7 bases; unmatched junction bases: 10. The CDR3 has 14 amino acids. Germline V gene data show CDR1 as LGHDT and CDR2 as YNNKEL (reference sequence).

Only a few counts were recorded for this clone. One junction end does not reproduce the germline sequence, and a read error may be involved. The chain employs TRBV11-2 and TRBJ2-4, with D possibly called TRBD1 or TRBD2 (5 bases each). The V gene's germline CDR1 is SGHAT and CDR2 FQNNGV. CDR3 length equals 16 residues. The CDR3 spells CASSSLIQGAQNIQYF. CDR3 DNA sequence: TGTGCCAGCAGCTCACTTATCCAGGGAGCCCAAAACATTCAGTACTTC.

The chain links TRBV10-3 to TRBJ1-6; TRBD1 matches at 12 bases. Germline V gives CDR1 ENHRY, CDR2 SYGVKD. This CDR3 region has 16 residues. V lost 3 bases, J lost 7 bases, and 4 bases stayed unmatched. This CDR3 reads CAISDRDRGPNSPLHF. The CDR3 DNA reads TGTGCCATCAGTGATCGGGACAGGGGGCCGAATTCACCCCTCCACTTT.

This chain connects TRBV11-2 to TRBJ1-2; weak D call: TRBD1 (5 bases). Germline CDR1 is SGHAT and CDR2 is FQNNGV. Trimming left V 1 base short and J 3 bases short, with 6 bases between. The CDR3 length is 13 residues. Written as DNA, the CDR3 is TGTGCCAGCAGCTTAGCGGGGGACTATGGCTACACCTTC. It specifies CASSLAGDYGYTF.

This chain uses TRBV6-5 with TRBJ1-1; 9 bases map to TRBD1. The germline gives CDR1 MNHEY, CDR2 SVGAGI. With V trimmed by 6 bases and J by 4 bases, 6 bases remained unmatched. The CDR3 length is 14 residues. CDR3 protein: CASRTQGAGTEAFF. The CDR3 region has the DNA TGTGCCAGCAGAACACAGGGGGCGGGCACTGAAGCTTTCTTT.

The chain recombines TRBV7-8 with TRBJ1-1; D might be TRBD1 (6 bases). Per the germline V gene, CDR1 is SGHVS and CDR2 is FQNEAQ. The CDR3 length is 15 residues. V was trimmed by 4 bases and J by 1 base, leaving 13 bases between them. The CDR3 reads CASSYSGGANTEAFF. CDR3 in DNA: TGTGCCAGCAGCTACAGCGGGGGGGCGAACACTGAAGCTTTCTTT.

The gene calls are TRBV18 and TRBJ1-1, with unresolved D. The CDR3 has 14 amino acids. Germline V gene data show CDR1 as KGHSH and CDR2 as LQKENI. Trimming pared 3 bases from V and 2 bases from J, leaving 10 bases between. As DNA, the CDR3 is TGTGCCAGCTCACCCAGGAGCAGTAACACTGAAGCTTTCTTT. Translated, it gives CASSPRSSNTEAFF.

CDR3 sequence reads: CASSPRGGTEAFF. As DNA, the CDR3 is TGTGCCAGCAGCCCTAGGGGGGGGACTGAAGCTTTCTTT. The genes are TRBV3-1 (or the pseudogene TRBV3-2) and TRBJ1-1; D perhaps matches TRBD1 (6 bases). Trimming shortened V by 4 bases and J by 5 bases, and 11 bases separated the two germline ends. CDR1 is LGHDT and CDR2 is YNNKEL in the germline V gene (reference sequence). The CDR3 runs 13 residues.

The genes are TRBV9 and TRBJ1-5, with D perhaps matching TRBD1 (6 bases). This CDR3 has 14 residues. Germline lookup yields CDR1 SGDLS and CDR2 YYNGEE. With 0 bases removed from V and 4 bases from J, the gap between germline ends came to 8 bases. CDR3 sequence: CASSVGQANQPQHF. For the CDR3, the DNA is TGTGCCAGCAGCGTAGGACAGGCTAATCAGCCCCAGCATTTT. Drawing the rest from reference TRBV9 and TRBJ1-5, the complete variable domain is DSGVTQTPKHLITATGQRVTLRCSPRSGDLSVYWYQQSLDQGLQFLIQYYNGEERAKGNILERFSAQQFPDLHSELNLSSLELGDSALYFCASSVGQANQPQHFGDGTRLSIL.

This clone is a singleton in its sample. The chain recombines TRBV19 with TRBJ1-6; D not resolved. The CDR3 totals 12 residues. Germline CDR1 LNHDA, CDR2 SQIVND (reference sequence). Trimming removed 6 bases at V and 11 bases at J, with 11 bases between. The CDR3 region has the DNA TGTGCCAGTAGGGCCGCCGAGGCACCCCTCCACTTT. This gives the protein CASRAAEAPLHF.

The chain has TRBV5-1 and TRBJ2-1; D gene ambiguous. Germline CDR1 reads SGHRS; CDR2 reads YFSETQ. Trimming pared 0 bases from V and 2 bases from J, leaving 12 bases between. The CDR3 loop spans 16 amino acids. This chain's CDR3 is CASSLVLASAYNEQFF. CDR3 nucleotide sequence: TGCGCCAGCAGCTTGGTTTTAGCCTCTGCCTACAATGAGCAGTTCTTC.

V is TRBV19 and J is TRBJ1-1, with a weak D call TRBD1 (5 bases). Germline CDR1 reads LNHDA; CDR2 reads SQIVND (reference sequence). Trimming cost V 5 bases and J 8 bases, with 12 bases left between them. This CDR3 spans 12 amino acids. CDR3 protein: CASSGPGREAFF. The CDR3 region has the DNA TGTGCCAGTAGTGGCCCGGGACGCGAAGCTTTCTTT. Looking up the rest from reference TRBV19 and TRBJ1-1 gives the full variable domain: DGGITQSPKYLFRKEGQNVTLSCEQNLNHDAMYWYRQDPGQGLRLIYYSQIVNDFQKGDIAEGYSVSREKKESFPLTVTSAQKNPTAFYLCASSGPGREAFFGQGTRLTVV.

The V and J genes are TRBV18 and TRBJ1-4; D gene ambiguous. The germline CDR1 and CDR2 sequences are KGHSH and LQKENI. Trimming took 5 bases from V and 0 from J, leaving 4 bases between them. The CDR3 covers 13 residues. CDR3 coding DNA: TGTGCCAGCTCATTCACAACTAATGAAAAACTGTTTTTT. Translated, it gives CASSFTTNEKLFF. The complete variable domain, with remaining parts taken from reference TRBV18 and TRBJ1-4, reads NAGVMQNPRHLVRRRGQEARLRCSPMKGHSHVYWYRQLPEEGLKFMVYLQKENIIDESGMPKERFSAEFPKEGPSILRIQQVVRGDSAAYFCASSFTTNEKLFFGSGTQLSVL.

The chain employs TRBV7-6 and TRBJ2-7, with 12 bases lining up with TRBD1. Per the germline V gene, CDR1 is SGHVS and CDR2 is FNYEAQ. The junction had 1 base not matched to a gene; V was cut back by 1 base and J by 0 bases. CDR3 size: 16 residues. Here the CDR3 reads CASSLGDRGPSYEQYF. CDR3 nucleotides: TGTGCCAGCAGCTTAGGGGACAGGGGGCCCTCCTACGAGCAGTACTTC.

The chain is built from TRBV5-1 and TRBJ1-1, with TRBD1 identical over 8 bases. The junction had 5 bases not matched to a gene; V was cut back by 4 bases and J by 0 bases. The CDR3 is 15 residues long. Germline CDR1 and CDR2: SGHRS and YFSETQ. The CDR3: CASSRTGLLNTEAFF. The DNA for the CDR3 is TGCGCCAGCAGCCGGACAGGGCTTTTGAACACTGAAGCTTTCTTT. Together with reference TRBV5-1 and TRBJ1-1, the CDR3 gives the full variable domain: KAGVTQTPRYLIKTRGQQVTLSCSPISGHRSVSWYQQTPGQGLQFLFEYFSETQRNKGNFPGRFSGRQFSNSRSEMNVSTLELGDSALYLCASSRTGLLNTEAFFGQGTRLTVV.

The genes are TRBV6-5 and TRBJ1-4; D remains unclear. Trimming shortened V by 6 bases and J by 7 bases, and 9 bases separated the two germline ends. Germline V gene sequence: CDR1 MNHEY, CDR2 SVGAGI. The CDR3 consists of 12 residues. The CDR3 DNA follows: TGTGCCAGCAGAACCAGGAGTGAAAAACTGTTTTTT. Translating it yields CASRTRSEKLFF.